Each of the 30 T cell receptor beta chains below was sequenced from the same sample in a study of blood T cell repertoires in COVID-19. The assay was immunoSEQ multiplex PCR, and TCRdb's table has in-frame clones only and misses some. The sample includes around 150,000 clones, about 86% seen only once; the top ten take about 8.2%. Sequenced: peripheral blood. These TCRs come from a man aged 60-69 years with acute or convalescent COVID-19.

This CDR3 is CASSKPPGLSYEQYF. The CDR3 nucleotides read TGTGCCAGCAGCAAGCCGCCAGGGTTATCCTACGAGCAGTACTTC. The chain links TRBV5-4 to TRBJ2-7, with D perhaps TRBD1 (5 bases). Looked up from germline, CDR1 is SGHNT and CDR2 is YYREEE (reference sequence). This CDR3 spans 15 amino acids. Trimming cost V 4 bases and J 1 base, with 15 bases left between them.

This clone appeared a single time. J is TRBJ1-4 and V is TRBV30, with 8 bases fitting TRBD1. The CDR3 extends over 15 amino acids. V lost 4 bases to trimming and J lost 7 bases; unmatched junction nucleotides: 11. In germline, CDR1 is GTSNPN, CDR2 SVGIG (reference sequence). CDR3 bases: TGTGCCTGGAACGAGATGGGACAGGCCGTTGAAAAACTGTTTTTT. Its translation is CAWNEMGQAVEKLFF. The whole variable domain, remainder taken from reference TRBV30 and TRBJ1-4, is SQTIHQWPATLVQPVGSPLSLECTVEGTSNPNLYWYRQAAGRGLQLLFYSVGIGQISSEVPQNLSASRPQDRQFILSSKKLLLSDSGFYLCAWNEMGQAVEKLFFGSGTQLSVL.

The rearrangement links TRBV11-2 to TRBJ2-5; possible D gene TRBD1, 5 bases. Germline lookup yields CDR1 SGHAT and CDR2 FQNNGV. This CDR3 is built from 15 residues. Trimming pared 0 bases from V and 1 base from J, leaving 9 bases between. The chain's CDR3 is CASSLDIRGQETQYF. For the CDR3, the DNA is TGTGCCAGCAGCTTAGATATAAGGGGCCAAGAGACCCAGTACTTC.

The V and J genes are TRBV6-5 and TRBJ2-1; D might be TRBD2 (5 bases). Per the germline V gene, CDR1 is MNHEY and CDR2 is SVGAGI. V was trimmed by 7 bases and J by 3 bases, leaving 7 bases between them. The CDR3 extends over 12 amino acids. The CDR3 nucleotides are TGTGCCAGCACCCGGGGCTACAATGAGCAGTTCTTC. Amino acids: CASTRGYNEQFF.

V gene TRBV7-9 combines with J gene TRBJ1-5; D not certain. Trimming cost V 0 bases and J 6 bases, with 12 bases left between them. The CDR3 loop spans 15 amino acids. Per the germline V gene, CDR1 is SEHNR and CDR2 is FQNEAQ (reference sequence). CDR3 sequence: CASSLAEGRPQPQHF. CDR3 DNA sequence: TGTGCCAGCAGCTTAGCCGAAGGGAGGCCTCAGCCCCAGCATTTT.

This clone has just one count. The chain links TRBV29-1 to TRBJ2-5, with 7 bases aligning to TRBD2. V gave up 1 base and J gave up 2 bases; unmatched junction bases: 4. Germline lookup yields CDR1 SQVTM and CDR2 ANQGSEA. This CDR3 region has 14 residues. The CDR3 DNA reads as TGCAGCGTTGAAGGCCCGGGACTACAAGAGACCCAGTACTTC. Amino acids: CSVEGPGLQETQYF.

This chain connects TRBV6-2 or TRBV6-3 to TRBJ2-7, with D unclear. V lost 0 bases, J lost 1 base, and 4 bases lay in between. Germline V gene data show CDR1 as MNHEY and CDR2 as SVGEGT. This CDR3 has 13 residues. CDR3 sequence: CASSYSSSYEQYF. CDR3 nucleotide sequence: TGTGCCAGCAGTTACTCGAGTTCCTACGAGCAGTACTTC.

The chain joins TRBV28 to TRBJ2-7, with 8 bases aligning to TRBD1. The germline CDR1 and CDR2 sequences are MDHEN and SYDVKM. V lost 7 bases and J lost 6; bases outside the gene matches: 11. The CDR3 consists of 14 residues. In nucleotides, the CDR3 is TGTGCCAGCACCCCAGGGACAGGAGGCCTCGAGCAGTACTTC. Translating gives CASTPGTGGLEQYF.

The count of this clone is one. V gene TRBV18 combines with J gene TRBJ2-2; 11 positions match TRBD1. Per germline, CDR1 KGHSH and CDR2 LQKENI. V dropped 6 bases and J dropped 8; count of bases not matched to a gene: 5. The CDR3 is 14 amino acids. CDR3 nucleotide sequence: TGTGCCAGCTCTCGGACAGGGGGCCAAGGGGAGCTGTTTTTT. The encoded protein is CASSRTGGQGELFF.

J is TRBJ2-7 and V is TRBV5-1; tentatively, D is TRBD1 (6 bases). The germline CDR1 and CDR2 sequences are SGHRS and YFSETQ. V lost 5 bases and J lost 6, with 15 bases in between. The CDR3 extends over 13 amino acids. CDR3 region: CASSVTGNGEQYF. The CDR3 DNA sequence: TGCGCCAGCAGTGTCACAGGGAACGGCGAGCAGTACTTC.

V and J are TRBV29-1 and TRBJ2-1; 11 positions match TRBD2. V was clipped by 7 bases and J by 6 bases; unmatched bases: 20. Germline CDR1 is SQVTM and CDR2 is ANQGSEA. The CDR3 runs to 18 residues. CDR3 protein: CSALPLGSGRATVNEQFF. The CDR3 coding sequence is TGCAGCGCACTCCCCTTAGGTAGCGGGAGGGCCACAGTCAATGAGCAGTTCTTC.

The chain carries TRBV2 and TRBJ2-7, with 12 bases that match TRBD1. V was clipped by 4 bases and J by 2 bases; unmatched bases: 3. The CDR3 covers 15 residues. CDR1 and CDR2 from the germline V gene are SNHLY and FYNNEI. CDR3 residues: CASSGDRGLAYEQYF. The CDR3 DNA reads TGTGCCAGCAGTGGGGACAGGGGGCTAGCCTACGAGCAGTACTTC.

This chain joins TRBV5-5 and TRBJ2-3; TRBD2 matches 7 bases. This CDR3 has 14 amino acids. Germline CDR1 and CDR2: SGHKS and YYEKEE (reference sequence). Germline trimming cut 1 base from V and 1 base from J; bases unmatched to any gene: 0. The CDR3 region is CASSLTSGTDTQYF. In DNA form, the CDR3 reads TGTGCCAGCAGCTTGACTAGCGGCACAGATACGCAGTATTTT.

The V and J genes are TRBV11-2 and TRBJ1-2; D is perhaps TRBD1 (6 bases). The CDR3 sequence is 17 residues long. V was clipped by 4 bases and J by 5 bases, with 23 bases between them. CDR1 is SGHAT, CDR2 FQNNGV, per germline. DNA for the CDR3: TGTGCCAGCAGCTCTTACAGGGTACCACCAATAGGTTATGGCTACACCTTC. It specifies CASSSYRVPPIGYGYTF.

This clone was seen only once. The chain joins TRBV12-5 to TRBJ2-7, with TRBD1 matching over 7 bases. There are 13 residues in the CDR3. CDR1 is LGHNT, CDR2 FRNRAP, per germline. The V gene end was trimmed by 5 bases and the J gene end by 5 bases; junction bases not matched to a gene: 6. CDR3 amino acids: CASGAPDRDEQYF. As DNA, the CDR3 is TGTGCTAGTGGTGCGCCCGACAGGGACGAGCAGTACTTC.

The rearrangement joins TRBV3-1 (or the pseudogene TRBV3-2) to TRBJ2-1, with 7 bases that match TRBD2. The CDR3 runs to 15 residues. Germline CDR1 is LGHDT and CDR2 is YNNKEL (reference sequence). V was pared by 4 bases and J by 9 bases, with 12 bases of the junction left unmatched. CDR3 loop: CASSPTSSPVSEQFF. CDR3 in DNA: TGTGCCAGCAGCCCGACTAGCTCCCCGGTAAGTGAGCAGTTCTTC.

This clone showed up just once. The chain joins TRBV5-1 to TRBJ2-3; D call uncertain. V was trimmed by 4 bases and J by 9 bases, leaving 15 bases between them. Germline assignment: CDR1 SGHRS and CDR2 YFSETQ. This CDR3 comprises 13 residues. CDR3 sequence (DNA): TGCGCCAGCAGCCCCCTTGGGCAGATGACGCAGTATTTT. It is translated as CASSPLGQMTQYF.

The V and J genes are TRBV5-6 and TRBJ2-5; 11 bases agree with TRBD2. CDR3 length: 17 amino acids. CDR1 and CDR2 from the germline V gene are SGHDT and YYEEEE. The V segment lost 0 bases and the J segment 2 bases; nucleotides outside the gene matches: 6. The CDR3 DNA reads TGTGCCAGCAGCTTGGCCAGGGGACTAGCGGAGCAAGAGACCCAGTACTTC. Amino acids: CASSLARGLAEQETQYF.

The V gene is TRBV5-1, the J gene TRBJ1-5; D possibly corresponds to TRBD1 (5 bases). CDR3 length: 17 amino acids. Germline V gene lookup returns CDR1 SGHRS and CDR2 YFSETQ. V was pared by 4 bases and J by 0 bases, with 17 bases between. This CDR3 reads CASSPDYRRYSNQPQHF. CDR3 in DNA: TGCGCCAGCAGCCCGGACTACAGGCGCTATAGCAATCAGCCCCAGCATTTT.

This clone was observed a single time. CDR3 DNA: TGTGCCAGCAGTTTCCCAGGGGCAACCTACGAGCAGTACTTC. Protein: CASSFPGATYEQYF. This chain links TRBV28 with TRBJ2-7; a possible D gene is TRBD1 (6 bases). Germline V gives CDR1 MDHEN, CDR2 SYDVKM. This CDR3 spans 14 amino acids. The V end was cut by 3 bases, the J end by 2 bases, with 11 bases between.

The rearrangement links TRBV6-5 to TRBJ1-2, with TRBD1 matching 9 bases. Germline lookup yields CDR1 MNHEY and CDR2 SVGAGI. The length of the CDR3 is 13 residues. Germline trimming cut 2 bases from V and 8 bases from J; bases unmatched to any gene: 3. In nucleotides, the CDR3 is TGTGCCAGCAGTTACGGGGACAGGGTAGGCTACACCTTC. Translating it yields CASSYGDRVGYTF.

This chain joins TRBV20-1 and TRBJ1-2; no definite D call. Germline CDR1 and CDR2: DFQATT and SNEGSKA (reference sequence). V was pared by 0 bases and J by 8 bases, with 7 bases between. CDR3 length equals 11 residues. The chain's CDR3 is CSAREGSGYTF. The CDR3 DNA reads as TGCAGTGCTAGAGAAGGTAGCGGCTACACCTTC.

This clone was picked up one time. The J gene is TRBJ2-2, the V gene TRBV7-2; possibly TRBD2 for D (6 bases). Deletions cut 1 base from V and 1 base from J, with 7 bases between. The CDR3 is 15 residues long. Germline lookup yields CDR1 SGHTA and CDR2 FQGNSA. CDR3 nucleotide sequence: TGTGCCAGCAGCTTAGTGGGAGGGAACACCGGGGAGCTGTTTTTT. This gives the protein CASSLVGGNTGELFF.

The chain carries TRBV3-1 (or the pseudogene TRBV3-2) and TRBJ2-1; D remains unclear. Germline assignment: CDR1 LGHDT and CDR2 YNNKEL (reference sequence). The ends were cut back, 4 bases at V and 7 bases at J, with 8 bases in the middle. The CDR3 sequence is 12 residues long. CDR3 residues: CASSPTRNEQFF. For the CDR3, the DNA is TGTGCCAGCAGCCCAACGCGGAATGAGCAGTTCTTC.

This clone showed up just a few times. The rearrangement joins TRBV18 to TRBJ2-1; 8 nucleotides match TRBD1. The germline V gene encodes CDR1 KGHSH and CDR2 LQKENI. V lost 4 bases to trimming and J lost 15 bases; unmatched junction nucleotides: 8. The length of the CDR3 is 12 residues. The CDR3 loop is CASSRDQGARFF. The CDR3 DNA sequence: TGTGCCAGCTCACGGGATCAGGGGGCTCGGTTCTTC.

The V gene is TRBV9, the J gene TRBJ2-1; 7 bases fit TRBD1. The CDR3 has 15 amino acids. Trimming at V came to 3 bases and at J to 8 bases, leaving 11 bases not matched to a gene. Germline V gene data show CDR1 as SGDLS and CDR2 as YYNGEE. CDR3 sequence reads: CASSARTGTVHEQFF. CDR3 sequence (DNA): TGTGCCAGCAGCGCCCGGACGGGGACAGTCCATGAGCAGTTCTTC.

The J gene is TRBJ2-7, the V gene TRBV11-1, with 11 bases lining up with TRBD1. This CDR3 has 14 amino acids. Germline loops: CDR1 SGHAT, CDR2 FQDESV (reference sequence). J gave up 6 bases and V 6 bases, and 7 bases lay outside the gene matches. DNA of the CDR3: TGTGCCAGCAGAAGAGACGGGACAGGGGGCGAGCAGTACTTC. It specifies CASRRDGTGGEQYF.

The rearrangement joins TRBV6-1 to TRBJ1-5; tentative D call: TRBD1 (6 bases). CDR3 length: 16 residues. V lost 2 bases, J lost 6 bases, and 17 bases lay in between. Germline V gene data show CDR1 as MNHNS and CDR2 as SASEGT. The CDR3: CASSEIGGGTGQPQHF. The DNA for the CDR3 is TGTGCCAGCAGTGAAATAGGGGGGGGAACGGGTCAGCCCCAGCATTTT.

This clone was detected a few times. Within the sample, other DNA sequences also encode this same CDR3. The chain uses TRBV5-1 and TRBJ1-1, with unresolved D. The V end was cut by 2 bases, the J end by 1 base, with 9 bases between. Germline V gene lookup returns CDR1 SGHRS and CDR2 YFSETQ. This CDR3 spans 14 amino acids. The CDR3 is CASSFGRWNTEAFF. DNA of the CDR3: TGCGCCAGCAGCTTCGGTCGGTGGAACACTGAAGCTTTCTTT.

This clone was seen only once. The chain recombines TRBV5-1 with TRBJ1-5; TRBD1 is a possible D gene (5 bases). Trimming cost V 0 bases and J 1 base, with 11 bases left between them. CDR3 length: 16 amino acids. The germline V gene encodes CDR1 SGHRS and CDR2 YFSETQ. CDR3: CASSLEGVGSNQPQHF. The CDR3 nucleotides read TGCGCCAGCAGCTTGGAAGGGGTCGGAAGCAATCAGCCCCAGCATTTT.